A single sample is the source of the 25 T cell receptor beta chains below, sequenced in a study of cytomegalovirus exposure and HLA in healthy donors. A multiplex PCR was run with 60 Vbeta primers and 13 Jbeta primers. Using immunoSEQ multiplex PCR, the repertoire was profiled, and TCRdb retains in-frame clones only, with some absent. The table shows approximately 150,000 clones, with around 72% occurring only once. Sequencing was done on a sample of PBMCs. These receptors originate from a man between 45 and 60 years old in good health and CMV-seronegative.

The CDR3 nucleotides are TGCGCCGGGGATATGGGGGCTAGCACAGATACGCAGTATTTT. Translated: CAGDMGASTDTQYF. The chain links TRBV10-1 to TRBJ2-3, with D tentatively TRBD1 (6 bases). The CDR3 loop spans 14 amino acids. The ends were cut back, 11 bases at V and 0 bases at J, with 15 bases in the middle. The germline V gene has CDR1 WNHNN and CDR2 SYGVQD (reference sequence).

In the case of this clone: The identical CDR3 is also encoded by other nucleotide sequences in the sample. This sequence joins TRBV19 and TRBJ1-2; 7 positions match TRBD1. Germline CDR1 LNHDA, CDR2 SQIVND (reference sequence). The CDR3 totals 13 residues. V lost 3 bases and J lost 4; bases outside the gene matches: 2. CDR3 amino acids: CASSIRQGYGYTF. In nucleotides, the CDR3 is TGTGCCAGTAGTATTAGACAGGGCTATGGCTACACCTTC.

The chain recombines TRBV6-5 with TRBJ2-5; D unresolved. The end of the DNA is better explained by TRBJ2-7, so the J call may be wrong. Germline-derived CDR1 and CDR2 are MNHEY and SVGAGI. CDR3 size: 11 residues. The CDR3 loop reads CASSYSHEQYF. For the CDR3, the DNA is TGTGCCAGCAGTTACTCTCACGAGCAGTACTTC.

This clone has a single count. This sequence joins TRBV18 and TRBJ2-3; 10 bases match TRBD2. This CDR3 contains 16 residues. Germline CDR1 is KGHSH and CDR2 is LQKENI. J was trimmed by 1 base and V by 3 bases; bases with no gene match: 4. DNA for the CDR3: TGTGCCAGCTCACCTCTCGGGACTAGCGGCACAGATACGCAGTATTTT. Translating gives CASSPLGTSGTDTQYF.

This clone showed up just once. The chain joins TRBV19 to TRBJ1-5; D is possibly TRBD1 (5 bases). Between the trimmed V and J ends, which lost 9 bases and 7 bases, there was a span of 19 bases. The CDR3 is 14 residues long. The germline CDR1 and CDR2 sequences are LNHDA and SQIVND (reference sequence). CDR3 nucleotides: TGTGCCAGCCTGGATCGGAGGGGCAGACAGCCCCAGCATTTT. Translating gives CASLDRRGRQPQHF.

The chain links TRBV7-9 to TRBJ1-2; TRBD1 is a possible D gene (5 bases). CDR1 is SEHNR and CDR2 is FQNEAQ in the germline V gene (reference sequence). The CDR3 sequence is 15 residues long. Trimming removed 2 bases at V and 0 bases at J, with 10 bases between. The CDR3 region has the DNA TGTGCCAGCAGCTTATGGGGAGGGGCTAACTATGGCTACACCTTC. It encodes CASSLWGGANYGYTF.

The DNA of the CDR3 is TGTGCCAGCAATCTACAGGGAACCATGAACACTGAAGCTTTCTTT. This codes for CASNLQGTMNTEAFF. The J gene is TRBJ1-1, the V gene TRBV6-1, with a possible D match to TRBD1 (6 bases). The ends were cut back, 7 bases at V and 0 bases at J, with 15 bases in the middle. The CDR3 runs 15 residues. CDR1 and CDR2 from the germline V gene are MNHNS and SASEGT.

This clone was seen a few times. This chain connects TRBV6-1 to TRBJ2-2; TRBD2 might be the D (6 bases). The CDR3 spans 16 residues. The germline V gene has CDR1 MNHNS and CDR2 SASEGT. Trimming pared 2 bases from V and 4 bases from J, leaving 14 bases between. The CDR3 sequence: CASSERTPGGTGELFF. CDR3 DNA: TGTGCCAGCAGTGAACGAACCCCCGGGGGCACCGGGGAGCTGTTTTTT.

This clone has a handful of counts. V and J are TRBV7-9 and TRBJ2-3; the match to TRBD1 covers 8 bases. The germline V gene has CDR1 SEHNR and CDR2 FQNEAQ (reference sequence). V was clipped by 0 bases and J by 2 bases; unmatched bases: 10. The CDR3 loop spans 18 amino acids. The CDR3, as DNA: TGTGCCAGCAGCTTAGCCGCTCTCCGGGACAGGACCACAGATACGCAGTATTTT. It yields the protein CASSLAALRDRTTDTQYF.

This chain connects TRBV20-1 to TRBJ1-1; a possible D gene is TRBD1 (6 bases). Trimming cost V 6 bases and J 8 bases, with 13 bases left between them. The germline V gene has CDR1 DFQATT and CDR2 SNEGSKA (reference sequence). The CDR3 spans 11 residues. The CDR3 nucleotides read TGCAGTGCGGCAGGGGTAAAAGAAGCTTTCTTT. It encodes CSAAGVKEAFF.

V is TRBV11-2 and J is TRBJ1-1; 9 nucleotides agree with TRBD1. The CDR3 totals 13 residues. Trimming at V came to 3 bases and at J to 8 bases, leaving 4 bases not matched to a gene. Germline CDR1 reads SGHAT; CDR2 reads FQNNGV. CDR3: CASSFRQGEEAFF. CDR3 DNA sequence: TGTGCCAGCAGCTTCCGACAGGGGGAGGAAGCTTTCTTT.

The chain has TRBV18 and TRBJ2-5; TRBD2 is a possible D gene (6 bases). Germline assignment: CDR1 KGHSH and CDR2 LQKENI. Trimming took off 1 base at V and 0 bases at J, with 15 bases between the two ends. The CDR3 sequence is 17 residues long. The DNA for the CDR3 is TGTGCCAGCTCACCACGGATGACTGGGGGGAACCAAGAGACCCAGTACTTC. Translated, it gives CASSPRMTGGNQETQYF.

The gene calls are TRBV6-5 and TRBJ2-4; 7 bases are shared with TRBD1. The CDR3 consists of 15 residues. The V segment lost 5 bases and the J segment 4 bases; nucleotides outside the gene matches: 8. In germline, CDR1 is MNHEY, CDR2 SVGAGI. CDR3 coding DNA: TGTGCCAGCAGTATCAGGAAGGGACAGAAAAACATTCAGTACTTC. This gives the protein CASSIRKGQKNIQYF.

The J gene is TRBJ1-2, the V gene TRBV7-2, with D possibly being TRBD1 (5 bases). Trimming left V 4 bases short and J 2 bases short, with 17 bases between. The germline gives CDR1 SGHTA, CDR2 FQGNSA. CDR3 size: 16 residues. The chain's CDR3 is CASSSGGQGWNYGYTF. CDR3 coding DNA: TGTGCCAGCAGCTCCGGTGGGCAGGGCTGGAACTATGGCTACACCTTC.

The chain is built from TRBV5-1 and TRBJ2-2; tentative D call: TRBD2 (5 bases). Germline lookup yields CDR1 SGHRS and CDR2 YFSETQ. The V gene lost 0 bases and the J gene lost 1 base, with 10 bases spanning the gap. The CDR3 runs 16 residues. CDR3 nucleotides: TGCGCCAGCAGCTTGGCCGGACTCATGAACACCGGGGAGCTGTTTTTT. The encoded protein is CASSLAGLMNTGELFF.

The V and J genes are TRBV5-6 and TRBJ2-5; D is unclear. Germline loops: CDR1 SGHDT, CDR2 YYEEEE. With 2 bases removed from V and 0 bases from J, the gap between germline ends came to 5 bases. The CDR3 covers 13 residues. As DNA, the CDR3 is TGTGCCAGCAGCTTCGGTCACCAAGAGACCCAGTACTTC. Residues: CASSFGHQETQYF.

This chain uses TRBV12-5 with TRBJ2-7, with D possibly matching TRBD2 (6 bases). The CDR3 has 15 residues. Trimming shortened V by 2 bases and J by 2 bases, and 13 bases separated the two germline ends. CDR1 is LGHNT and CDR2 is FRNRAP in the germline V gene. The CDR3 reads CASGLKLTGAYEQYF. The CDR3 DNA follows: TGTGCTAGTGGTTTGAAGTTGACGGGGGCCTACGAGCAGTACTTC.

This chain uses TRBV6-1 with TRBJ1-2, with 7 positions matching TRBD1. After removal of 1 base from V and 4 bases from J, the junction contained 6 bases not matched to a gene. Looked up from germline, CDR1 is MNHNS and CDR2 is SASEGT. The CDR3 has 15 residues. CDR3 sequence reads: CASSEVDRVTYGYTF. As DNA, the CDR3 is TGTGCCAGCAGTGAAGTTGACAGGGTAACCTATGGCTACACCTTC.

The CDR3 DNA is TGTGCCAGTAGTCCCCCCCCGGACAACTATAATTCACCCCTCCACTTT. It yields the protein CASSPPPDNYNSPLHF. The chain uses TRBV19 and TRBJ1-6, with D perhaps matching TRBD1 (5 bases). Trimming left V 5 bases short and J 3 bases short, with 14 bases between. Germline CDR1 is LNHDA and CDR2 is SQIVND (reference sequence). The CDR3 is 16 amino acids.

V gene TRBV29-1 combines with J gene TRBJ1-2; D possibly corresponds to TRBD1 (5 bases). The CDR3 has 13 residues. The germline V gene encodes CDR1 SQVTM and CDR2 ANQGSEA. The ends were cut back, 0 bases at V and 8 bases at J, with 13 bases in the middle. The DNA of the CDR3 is TGCAGCGTTGAAGATCGCGCGGGGACGGGCTACACCTTC. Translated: CSVEDRAGTGYTF.

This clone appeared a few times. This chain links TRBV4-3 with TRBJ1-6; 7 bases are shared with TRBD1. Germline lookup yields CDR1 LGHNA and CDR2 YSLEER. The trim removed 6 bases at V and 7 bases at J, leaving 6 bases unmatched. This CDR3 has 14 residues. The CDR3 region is CASSPQGRNSPLHF. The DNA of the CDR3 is TGCGCCAGCAGTCCACAGGGGAGAAATTCACCCCTCCACTTT.

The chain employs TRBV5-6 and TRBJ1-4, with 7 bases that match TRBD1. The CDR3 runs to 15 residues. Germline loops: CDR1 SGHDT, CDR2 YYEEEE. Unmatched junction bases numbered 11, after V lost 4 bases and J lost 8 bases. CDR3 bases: TGTGCCAGCAGCGGCCTCGACAGGGAGAGGGAAAAACTGTTTTTT. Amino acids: CASSGLDREREKLFF.

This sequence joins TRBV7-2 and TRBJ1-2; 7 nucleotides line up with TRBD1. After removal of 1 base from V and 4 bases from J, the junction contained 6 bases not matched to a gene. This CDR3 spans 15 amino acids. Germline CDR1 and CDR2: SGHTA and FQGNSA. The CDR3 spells CASSLEQGTVYGYTF. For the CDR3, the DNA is TGTGCCAGCAGCTTAGAACAGGGGACCGTCTATGGCTACACCTTC.

The CDR3 coding sequence is TGTGCCAGCACTCGGTCCTACAATGAGCAGTTCTTC. Encoded protein: CASTRSYNEQFF. The rearrangement joins TRBV2 to TRBJ2-1; D ambiguous. The V gene's germline CDR1 is SNHLY and CDR2 FYNNEI. V was trimmed by 7 bases and J by 1 base, leaving 5 bases between them. The CDR3 contains 12 residues.

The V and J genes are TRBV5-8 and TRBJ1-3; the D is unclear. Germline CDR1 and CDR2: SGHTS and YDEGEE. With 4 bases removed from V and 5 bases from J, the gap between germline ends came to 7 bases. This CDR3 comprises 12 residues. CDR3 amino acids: CASSIDRNTIYF. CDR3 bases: TGTGCCAGCAGCATAGACAGAAACACCATATATTTT.